This passage covers 10 T cell receptor beta chains from one sample sequenced in a study of cytomegalovirus exposure and HLA in healthy donors. Primers: 60 Vbeta forward and 13 Jbeta reverse. Produced via immunoSEQ multiplex PCR; TCRdb's table is partial and in-frame only. Its table lists over 75,000 clones. Specimen: PBMCs. Receptors were obtained from a girl aged 10-17 years in good health and CMV-seropositive.

The rearrangement uses TRBV28 and TRBJ2-5, with 11 bases matching TRBD1. The V gene end was trimmed by 3 bases and the J gene end by 5 bases; junction bases not matched to a gene: 5. Per the germline V gene, CDR1 is MDHEN and CDR2 is SYDVKM. CDR3 length equals 15 residues. The CDR3 is CASSFGGQGEETQYF. CDR3 in DNA: TGTGCCAGCAGTTTTGGGGGACAGGGGGAGGAGACCCAGTACTTC.

V is TRBV28 and J is TRBJ1-1; 8 nucleotides match TRBD1. The V and J ends lost 5 bases and 11 bases, in that order; junction bases with no gene match: 13. The CDR3 totals 14 residues. Germline V gene lookup returns CDR1 MDHEN and CDR2 SYDVKM. The CDR3: CASSPGQGGERAFF. The CDR3 DNA sequence: TGTGCCAGCAGTCCCGGACAGGGAGGAGAACGGGCTTTCTTT.

CDR3 region: CASSVRAGGKSLYEQYF. For the CDR3, the DNA is TGTGCCAGCAGCGTGAGGGCGGGGGGAAAGTCCCTATACGAGCAGTACTTC. The gene calls are TRBV5-6 and TRBJ2-7; 8 bases agree with TRBD2. CDR1 SGHDT and CDR2 YYEEEE come from the germline V gene. J was trimmed by 4 bases and V by 4 bases; bases with no gene match: 16. CDR3 size: 17 residues.

About this clone itself: Its ends do not fully match the called genes, so a read error is possible. The chain employs TRBV4-1 and TRBJ2-1; the match to TRBD1 covers 10 bases. The CDR3 has 15 amino acids. CDR1 MGHRA and CDR2 YSYEKL come from the germline V gene. The CDR3 is CASSQAGQGWNERFF. The CDR3 bases are TGCGCCAGCAGCCAAGCGGGACAGGGGTGGAATGAGCGGTTCTTC.

This chain links TRBV27 with TRBJ2-7; 11 positions match TRBD1. The germline CDR1 and CDR2 sequences are MNHEY and SMNVEV (reference sequence). V lost 6 bases, J lost 5 bases, and 0 bases stayed unmatched. The CDR3 length is 12 residues. DNA of the CDR3: TGTGCCAGCAGGGGACAGGGGGACGAGCAGTACGTC. Protein product: CASRGQGDEQYV.

The V call is TRBV25-1, the J call TRBJ1-2, with D perhaps TRBD1 (6 bases). Trimming shortened V by 3 bases and J by 5 bases, and 13 bases separated the two germline ends. This CDR3 has 14 amino acids. CDR1 is MGHDK, CDR2 SYGVNS, per germline. CDR3 loop: CASSDDGTRYGYTF. CDR3 bases: TGTGCCAGCAGTGATGATGGGACACGATATGGCTACACCTTC.

The chain combines TRBV5-4 with TRBJ2-5, with D perhaps matching TRBD2 (6 bases). This CDR3 has 14 amino acids. V lost 4 bases, J lost 5 bases, and 15 bases lay in between. CDR1 and CDR2 from the germline V gene are SGHNT and YYREEE (reference sequence). The CDR3, as DNA: TGTGCCAGCAGCCCGACGGGGGTCGGGGAGACCCAGTACTTC. As protein: CASSPTGVGETQYF.

The chain is built from TRBV5-1 and TRBJ1-1; D is perhaps TRBD1 (5 bases). Trimming removed 10 bases at V and 11 bases at J, with 21 bases between. The CDR3 has 12 residues. CDR1 and CDR2 from the germline V gene are SGHRS and YFSETQ. CDR3 DNA: TGCGCCGGGGGGAACTTTTCGCTCAGGGCTTTCTTT. Its translation is CAGGNFSLRAFF. Supplemented by reference TRBV5-1 and TRBJ1-1, the full variable domain reads KAGVTQTPRYLIKTRGQQVTLSCSPISGHRSVSWYQQTPGQGLQFLFEYFSETQRNKGNFPGRFSGRQFSNSRSEMNVSTLELGDSALYLCAGGNFSLRAFFGQGTRLTVV.

V gene TRBV29-1 combines with J gene TRBJ1-3; 9 bases agree with TRBD1. The CDR3 is 13 amino acids. The trim removed 7 bases at V and 4 bases at J, leaving 5 bases unmatched. CDR1 is SQVTM and CDR2 is ANQGSEA in the germline V gene. The CDR3 region is CSGGQGPGNTIYF. DNA of the CDR3: TGCAGCGGAGGACAGGGGCCGGGAAACACCATATATTTT.

The chain recombines TRBV7-2 with TRBJ2-7, with TRBD2 identical over 8 bases. The germline V gene has CDR1 SGHTA and CDR2 FQGNSA. The CDR3 length is 14 residues. The junction had 10 bases not matched to a gene; V was cut back by 5 bases and J by 7 bases. This chain's CDR3 is CASSAGTRGREQYF. The CDR3 bases are TGTGCCAGCAGCGCCGGGACTAGGGGAAGGGAGCAGTACTTC.